This entry is about one TCR beta chain. This entry comes from a study of T cells expressing NK-cell markers. Study at large: Each TCR beta repertoire originated in sorted T cells that were CD3+CD56+NKG2C+, CD3+CD56+NKG2C- or CD3+CD56-NKG2C+.

This CDR3 has 15 amino acids. TCRdb reprocessed the 5' RACE reads and reports one entry per CDR3 protein, with no DNA. Its listing shows fewer than 550,000 distinct CDR3 sequences. The receptor was derived from a woman between 45 and 60 years old in good health. The chain is built from TRBV12-3 or TRBV12-4 and TRBJ2-5; as DNA is missing, the TRBD1 call by TCRdb cannot be tested. Specimen: blood T cells: a sorted CD56 or NKG2C T cell subset, CD4+ or CD8+ T cells, or bulk PBMC T cells (not recorded which). The CDR3 sequence: CASSSDGQGSRTQYF.